The T cell receptor (beta chain) under discussion was sequenced for a study of control samples from healthy donors and cancer patients. Trimming cost V 6 bases and J 8 bases, with 14 bases left between them. The CDR3 is 13 amino acids. The method was immunoSEQ multiplex PCR; TCRdb's version includes in-frame clones alone and lacks a portion of them. The sample carries 120,000 or so clones, about 95% recorded once. The chain has TRBV12-3 or TRBV12-4 and TRBJ2-1, with D perhaps being TRBD1 or TRBD2 (5 bases each). The origin of this receptor is a man aged 25-45 years in good health. Sequencing was done on a sample of blood. The CDR3 region is CASSLGTVYEQFF. CDR3 coding DNA: TGTGCCAGCAGCCTAGGGACGGTCTATGAGCAGTTCTTC.